The present T cell receptor (beta chain) was sequenced within a study of identical twins. With template switching, a universal primer site was added, and the cDNA carried unique molecular identifiers. TCRdb reprocessed the 5' RACE reads with MiXCR, giving one entry per CDR3 protein. The sample shows hundreds of thousands of distinct CDR3 sequences, 9% to 15% of them seen only once. This CDR3 has 13 amino acids. Deletions cut 4 bases from V and 5 bases from J, with 9 bases between. At least ten counts were recorded for this clonotype. Its specificity is unknown. Study-wide findings and caveats: Cord blood beta clonotypes present at high abundance carried fewer insertions; no such pattern appeared in memory repertoires. Partly confounded zero-insertion analyses could result from invariant MAIT and iNKT cells.

This sample was also put to use in a study of yellow fever vaccine responses in identical twins.

The TCR was taken from a woman younger than 30 in good health. The chain couples TRBV12-3 or TRBV12-4 to TRBJ1-5; D gene ambiguous. The material sequenced was PBMCs. The CDR3 nucleotides are TGTGCCAGCAGTTGGAGTTCTGATCAGCCCCAGCATTTT. Translation: CASSWSSDQPQHF.